The 11 T cell receptor beta chains below were found in one sample sequenced in a study of PD-1 blockade in mismatch repair-deficient tumors. The method was immunoSEQ multiplex PCR; TCRdb's version includes in-frame clones alone and lacks a portion of them. The data hold around 130,000 clones, with roughly 90% observed a single time. This specimen consisted of peripheral blood, obtained roughly 67 weeks after starting pembrolizumab. The receptors were sampled from an adult with mismatch repair-deficient cancer.

J is TRBJ2-7 and V is TRBV4-3; D is undetermined. Germline-derived CDR1 and CDR2 are LGHNA and YSLEER. The V end lost 1 base, the J end lost 7 bases, and 11 bases lay between the germline ends. There are 13 residues in the CDR3. The CDR3 DNA follows: TGCGCCAGCAGCCAAGTTCCGGGTATTGAGCAGTACTTC. It encodes CASSQVPGIEQYF.

This clone has only a few counts. The chain links TRBV5-1 to TRBJ2-2, with TRBD1 matching 8 bases. Germline values: CDR1 SGHRS, CDR2 YFSETQ. The CDR3 loop spans 18 amino acids. The ends lost 4 bases at V and 3 bases at J; junction bases unmatched: 14. CDR3 DNA sequence: TGCGCCAGCAGCGCGGCCGGACAGGGACGATCGGACACCGGGGAGCTGTTTTTT. It encodes CASSAAGQGRSDTGELFF. Using reference TRBV5-1 and TRBJ2-2 for the parts outside the CDR3, the full variable domain is KAGVTQTPRYLIKTRGQQVTLSCSPISGHRSVSWYQQTPGQGLQFLFEYFSETQRNKGNFPGRFSGRQFSNSRSEMNVSTLELGDSALYLCASSAAGQGRSDTGELFFGEGSRLTVL.

This chain connects TRBV4-1 to TRBJ2-1, with D perhaps matching TRBD2 (6 bases). The V end was cut by 2 bases, the J end by 7 bases, with 15 bases between. The CDR3 length is 15 residues. The germline CDR1 and CDR2 sequences are MGHRA and YSYEKL. The CDR3 loop is CASSQWAGPLNEQFF. Written as DNA, the CDR3 is TGCGCCAGCAGCCAATGGGCGGGGCCCCTTAATGAGCAGTTCTTC.

The chain uses TRBV7-3 and TRBJ2-7, with D uncertain. The CDR3 contains 13 residues. The V gene lost 3 bases and the J gene lost 5 bases, with 11 bases spanning the gap. Per the germline V gene, CDR1 is SGHTA and CDR2 is FQGTGA. CDR3 in DNA: TGTGCCAGCAGCTTCGACGCTTCTGACGAGCAGTACTTC. Amino acids: CASSFDASDEQYF. Drawing the rest from reference TRBV7-3 and TRBJ2-7, the complete variable domain is GAGVSQTPSNKVTEKGKYVELRCDPISGHTALYWYRQSLGQGPEFLIYFQGTGAADDSGLPNDRFFAVRPEGSVSTLKIQRTERGDSAVYLCASSFDASDEQYFGPGTRLTVT.

The chain joins TRBV7-9 to TRBJ2-7; 7 nucleotides line up with TRBD1. The V gene's germline CDR1 is SEHNR and CDR2 FQNEAQ (reference sequence). The J segment lost 2 bases and the V segment lost 2 bases, leaving 3 bases of the junction unmatched. The length of the CDR3 is 14 residues. The DNA for the CDR3 is TGTGCCAGCAGCTTAAGGCAGGGGGCCTACGAGCAGTACTTC. Translation: CASSLRQGAYEQYF.

J is TRBJ2-5 and V is TRBV7-8; TRBD2 aligns across 9 bases. The J segment lost 3 bases and the V segment lost 5 bases, leaving 4 bases of the junction unmatched. This CDR3 spans 14 amino acids. CDR1 SGHVS and CDR2 FQNEAQ come from the germline V gene. As DNA, the CDR3 is TGTGCCAGCAGCCCGGGACTAGCAAAAGAGACCCAGTACTTC. Its protein product is CASSPGLAKETQYF.

Only a few counts were recorded for this clone. J is TRBJ2-4 and V is TRBV30; 7 nucleotides align to TRBD1. V was pared by 1 base and J by 8 bases, with 2 bases of the junction left unmatched. This CDR3 has 12 residues. Germline V gives CDR1 GTSNPN, CDR2 SVGIG (reference sequence). In DNA form, the CDR3 reads TGTGCCTGGAGTGACAGGGGCGACATTCAGTACTTC. Protein product: CAWSDRGDIQYF.

The genes are TRBV13 and TRBJ2-2, with a weak D call TRBD1 (5 bases). The CDR3 length is 17 residues. The V gene lost 1 base and the J gene lost 6 bases, with 18 bases spanning the gap. CDR1 and CDR2 from the germline V gene are PRHDT and FYEKMQ (reference sequence). CDR3 loop: CASSLANLDPRAGELFF. For the CDR3, the DNA is TGTGCCAGCAGCTTAGCTAATTTGGACCCCAGGGCCGGGGAGCTGTTTTTT.

The rearrangement links TRBV28 to TRBJ2-7, with no clear D. V was clipped by 4 bases and J by 2 bases, with 12 bases between them. Germline V CDR1 and CDR2: MDHEN, SYDVKM. The CDR3 runs to 14 residues. The CDR3 loop is CASSSPTWPYEQYF. The CDR3, as DNA: TGTGCCAGCAGTTCCCCTACCTGGCCCTACGAGCAGTACTTC.

The chain joins TRBV11-2 to TRBJ2-5, with D possibly being TRBD2 (6 bases). Deletions cut 5 bases from V and 2 bases from J, with 18 bases between. This CDR3 comprises 16 residues. In germline, CDR1 is SGHAT, CDR2 FQNNGV. CDR3 sequence: CASSEISSGSQETQYF. Here the CDR3 DNA reads TGTGCCAGCAGCGAGATCTCGAGCGGGTCTCAAGAGACCCAGTACTTC. Variable domain in full (rest from reference TRBV11-2 and TRBJ2-5): EAGVAQSPRYKIIEKRQSVAFWCNPISGHATLYWYQQILGQGPKLLIQFQNNGVVDDSQLPKDRFSAERLKGVDSTLKIQPAKLEDSAVYLCASSEISSGSQETQYFGPGTRLLVL.

In its sample, this clone was seen once. This chain joins TRBV2 and TRBJ2-7, with D possibly matching TRBD2 (5 bases). Trimming shortened V by 6 bases and J by 1 base, and 16 bases separated the two germline ends. Germline V gene sequence: CDR1 SNHLY, CDR2 FYNNEI. The CDR3 sequence is 15 residues long. The CDR3 region has the DNA TGTGCCAGCAGAACACTTCAGCGGCGGTCCTACGAGCAGTACTTC. Translated, it gives CASRTLQRRSYEQYF.